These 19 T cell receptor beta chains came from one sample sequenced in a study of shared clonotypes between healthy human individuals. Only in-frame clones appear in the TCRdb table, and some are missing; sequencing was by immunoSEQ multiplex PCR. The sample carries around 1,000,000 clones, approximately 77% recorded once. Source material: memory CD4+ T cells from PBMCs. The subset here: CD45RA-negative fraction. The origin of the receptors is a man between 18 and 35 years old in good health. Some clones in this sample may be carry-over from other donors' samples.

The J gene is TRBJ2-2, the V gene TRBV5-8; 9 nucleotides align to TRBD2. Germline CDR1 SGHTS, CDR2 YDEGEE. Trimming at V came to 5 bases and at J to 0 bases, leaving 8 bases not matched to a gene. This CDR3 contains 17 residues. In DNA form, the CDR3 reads TGTGCCAGCAGGAGTCGAAGCGGGAGGACGAACACCGGGGAGCTGTTTTTT. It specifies CASRSRSGRTNTGELFF.

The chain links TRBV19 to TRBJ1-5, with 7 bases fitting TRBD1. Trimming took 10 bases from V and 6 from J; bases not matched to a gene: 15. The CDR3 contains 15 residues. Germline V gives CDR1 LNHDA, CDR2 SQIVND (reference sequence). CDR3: CATTGRRGRVQPQHF. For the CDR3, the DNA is TGTGCCACGACCGGTCGGAGGGGGCGAGTTCAGCCCCAGCATTTT.

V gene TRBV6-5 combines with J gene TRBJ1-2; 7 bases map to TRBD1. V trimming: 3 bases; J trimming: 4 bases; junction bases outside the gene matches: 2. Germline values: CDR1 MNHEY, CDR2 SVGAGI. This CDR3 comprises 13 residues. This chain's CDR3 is CASSYPGGYGYTF. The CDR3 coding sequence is TGTGCCAGCAGTTATCCAGGGGGCTATGGCTACACCTTC.

CDR3 sequence (DNA): TGTGCCAGCAGCGTAGCCACAGGGGACCTTGACACCGGGGAGCTGTTTTTT. Translation: CASSVATGDLDTGELFF. The chain links TRBV9 to TRBJ2-2; the match to TRBD1 covers 7 bases. J gave up 3 bases and V 0 bases, and 8 bases lay outside the gene matches. Per the germline V gene, CDR1 is SGDLS and CDR2 is YYNGEE. This CDR3 spans 17 amino acids.

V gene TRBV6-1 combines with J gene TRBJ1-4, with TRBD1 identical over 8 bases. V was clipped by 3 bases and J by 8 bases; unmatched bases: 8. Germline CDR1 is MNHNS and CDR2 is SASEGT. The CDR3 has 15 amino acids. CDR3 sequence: CASSDLSQGAEKLFF. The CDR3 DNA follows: TGTGCCAGCAGTGATCTTTCCCAGGGGGCCGAAAAACTGTTTTTT.

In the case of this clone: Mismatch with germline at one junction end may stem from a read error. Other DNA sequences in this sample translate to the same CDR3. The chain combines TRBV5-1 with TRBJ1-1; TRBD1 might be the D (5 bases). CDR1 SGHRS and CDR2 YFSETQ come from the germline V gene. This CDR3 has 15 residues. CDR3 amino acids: CASSLAWGPNTEAFF. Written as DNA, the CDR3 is TGTGCCAGCAGCTTGGCTTGGGGACCCAACACTGAAGCTTTCTTT.

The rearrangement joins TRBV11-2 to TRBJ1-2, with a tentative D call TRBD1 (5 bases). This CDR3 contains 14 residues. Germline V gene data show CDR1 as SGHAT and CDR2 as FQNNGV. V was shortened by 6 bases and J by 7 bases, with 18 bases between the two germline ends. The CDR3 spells CASSTWEGRSGYTF. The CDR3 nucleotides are TGTGCCAGCAGTACGTGGGAGGGGAGATCTGGCTACACCTTC.

The CDR3 here is CASGGTGSYEQYF. The CDR3, as DNA: TGTGCCAGCGGGGGGACAGGGTCCTACGAGCAGTACTTC. This chain joins TRBV6-6 and TRBJ2-7; TRBD1 matches 9 bases. J lost 1 base, V lost 8 bases, and 3 bases had no gene match. The CDR3 spans 13 residues. The germline V gene has CDR1 MNHNY and CDR2 SVGAGI (reference sequence).

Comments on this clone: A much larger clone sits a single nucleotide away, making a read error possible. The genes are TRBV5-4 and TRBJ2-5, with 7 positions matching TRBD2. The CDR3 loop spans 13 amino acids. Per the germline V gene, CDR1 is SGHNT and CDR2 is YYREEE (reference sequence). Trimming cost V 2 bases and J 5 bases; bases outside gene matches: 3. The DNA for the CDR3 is TGTGCCAGCAGCTTTAGCGGGTCTGAGACCCAGTACTTC. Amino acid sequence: CASSFSGSETQYF.

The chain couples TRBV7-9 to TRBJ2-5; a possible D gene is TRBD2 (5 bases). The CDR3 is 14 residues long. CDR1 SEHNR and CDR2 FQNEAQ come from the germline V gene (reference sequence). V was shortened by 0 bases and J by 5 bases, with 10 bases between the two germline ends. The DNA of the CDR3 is TGTGCCAGCAGCTTAGCGGGTAGCGTGGAGACCCAGTACTTC. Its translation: CASSLAGSVETQYF.

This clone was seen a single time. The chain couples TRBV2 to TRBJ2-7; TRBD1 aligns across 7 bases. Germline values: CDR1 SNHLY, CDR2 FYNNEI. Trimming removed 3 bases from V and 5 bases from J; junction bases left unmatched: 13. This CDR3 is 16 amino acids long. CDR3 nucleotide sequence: TGTGCCAGCAGTGAGGCCCCTACAGGGGCCGGGGACGAGCAGTACTTC. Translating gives CASSEAPTGAGDEQYF.

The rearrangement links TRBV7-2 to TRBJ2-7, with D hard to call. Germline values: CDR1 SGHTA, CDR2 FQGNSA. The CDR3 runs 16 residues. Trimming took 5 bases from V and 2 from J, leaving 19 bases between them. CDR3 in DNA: TGTGCCAGCAGCCCACGTGGGCCCGGAACCACCTACGAGCAGTACTTC. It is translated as CASSPRGPGTTYEQYF.

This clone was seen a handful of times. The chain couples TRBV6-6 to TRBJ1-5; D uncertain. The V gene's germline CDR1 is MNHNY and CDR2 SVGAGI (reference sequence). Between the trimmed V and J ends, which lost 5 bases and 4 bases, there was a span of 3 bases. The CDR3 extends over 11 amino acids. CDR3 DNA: TGTGCCAGCAGTCAAAATCAGCCCCAGCATTTT. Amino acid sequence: CASSQNQPQHF.

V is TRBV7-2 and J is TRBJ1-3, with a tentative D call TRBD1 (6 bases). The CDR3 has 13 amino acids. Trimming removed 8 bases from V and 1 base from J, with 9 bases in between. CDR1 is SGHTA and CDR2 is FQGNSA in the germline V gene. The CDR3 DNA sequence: TGTGCCAGCGGACAGCCTTCTGGAAACACCATATATTTT. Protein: CASGQPSGNTIYF.

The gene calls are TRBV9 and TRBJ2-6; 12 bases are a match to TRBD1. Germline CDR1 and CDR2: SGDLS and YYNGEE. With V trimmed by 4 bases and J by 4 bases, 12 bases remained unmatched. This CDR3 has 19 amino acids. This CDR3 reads CASSPRPGQGATGANVLTF. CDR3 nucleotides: TGTGCCAGCAGCCCCCGGCCGGGACAGGGGGCTACGGGGGCCAACGTCCTGACTTTC.

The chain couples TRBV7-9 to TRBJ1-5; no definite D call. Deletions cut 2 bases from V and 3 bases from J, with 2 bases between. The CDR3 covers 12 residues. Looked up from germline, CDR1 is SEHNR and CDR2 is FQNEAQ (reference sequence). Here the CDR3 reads CASSLTNQPQHF. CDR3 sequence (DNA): TGTGCCAGCAGCTTAACCAATCAGCCCCAGCATTTT.

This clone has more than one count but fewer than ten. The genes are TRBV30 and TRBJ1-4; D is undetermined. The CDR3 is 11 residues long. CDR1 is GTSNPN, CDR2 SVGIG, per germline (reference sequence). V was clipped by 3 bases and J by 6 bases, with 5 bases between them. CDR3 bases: TGTGCCTGGAGAGGGTATGAAAAACTGTTTTTT. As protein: CAWRGYEKLFF. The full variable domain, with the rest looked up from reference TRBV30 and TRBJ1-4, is SQTIHQWPATLVQPVGSPLSLECTVEGTSNPNLYWYRQAAGRGLQLLFYSVGIGQISSEVPQNLSASRPQDRQFILSSKKLLLSDSGFYLCAWRGYEKLFFGSGTQLSVL.

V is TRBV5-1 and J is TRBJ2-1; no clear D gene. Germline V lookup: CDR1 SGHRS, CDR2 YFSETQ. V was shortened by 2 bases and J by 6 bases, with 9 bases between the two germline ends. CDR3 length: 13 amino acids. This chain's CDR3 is CASSFGPTNEQFF. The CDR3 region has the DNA TGCGCCAGCAGCTTTGGGCCTACCAATGAGCAGTTCTTC.

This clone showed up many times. The CDR3 loop is CASSFKNSRLGTQYF. CDR3 nucleotides: TGTGCCAGCAGCTTCAAGAATAGCCGCTTGGGTACGCAGTATTTT. The chain is built from TRBV7-2 and TRBJ2-3; no definite D call. CDR1 SGHTA and CDR2 FQGNSA come from the germline V gene. The CDR3 is made up of 15 amino acids. V was shortened by 3 bases and J by 8 bases, with 18 bases between the two germline ends.